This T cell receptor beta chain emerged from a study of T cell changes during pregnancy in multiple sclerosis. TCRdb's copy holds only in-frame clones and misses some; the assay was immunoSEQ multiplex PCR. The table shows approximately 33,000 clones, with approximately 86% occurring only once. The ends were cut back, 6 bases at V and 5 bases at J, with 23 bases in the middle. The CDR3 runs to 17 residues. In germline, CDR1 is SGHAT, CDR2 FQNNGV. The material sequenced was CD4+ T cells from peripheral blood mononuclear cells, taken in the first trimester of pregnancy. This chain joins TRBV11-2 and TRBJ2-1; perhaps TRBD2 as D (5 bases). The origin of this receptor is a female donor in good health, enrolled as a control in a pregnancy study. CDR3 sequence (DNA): TGTGCCAGCAGTCTCCGAGGAGCGGCGGTTTTGGACAATGAGCAGTTCTTC. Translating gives CASSLRGAAVLDNEQFF.